This T cell receptor beta chain was captured in a study of T cell clonotyping in hematopoietic cell transplantation. In the study overall: Recipient samples before transplant were obtained post-cytoreduction. The study's findings and limits: Higher Inverse Simpson Index values in graft donor and pretransplant recipient predicted broader posttransplant TCR diversity. Few recipient clonotypes overlapped donors; over 95% were de novo at given depth.

This CDR3 comprises 14 residues. V lost 9 bases, J lost 5 bases, and 19 bases lay in between. The germline CDR1 and CDR2 sequences are SGHTA and FQGNSA. Time point of the sample: recipient sample about 28 days before transplant, after cytoreduction. As regards this clone: No antigen is known for it.

Data came from immunoSEQ multiplex PCR; TCRdb stores just in-frame clones and leaves some out. The table shows some 14,000 clones, with 65% to 85% occurring only once. This rearrangement joins TRBV7-2 to TRBJ1-1; D perhaps matches TRBD1 (5 bases). The specimen comprised peripheral blood mononuclear cells, sampled before stem cell transplant. This TCR came from a man aged 55 to 70 with acute myeloid leukemia. Some clones in this sample may be carry-over from other donors' samples. CDR3 loop: CASSPGQILTEAFF. CDR3 nucleotides: TGTGCCAGTAGTCCCGGACAAATCTTAACTGAAGCTTTCTTT.